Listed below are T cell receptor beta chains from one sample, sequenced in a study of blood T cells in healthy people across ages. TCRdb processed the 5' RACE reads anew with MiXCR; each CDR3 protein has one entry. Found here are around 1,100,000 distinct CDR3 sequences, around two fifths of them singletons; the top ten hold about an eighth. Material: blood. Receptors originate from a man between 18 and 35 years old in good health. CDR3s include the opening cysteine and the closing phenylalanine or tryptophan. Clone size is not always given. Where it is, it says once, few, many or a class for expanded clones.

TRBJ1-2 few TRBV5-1 CASSMGDPVIYYGYTF
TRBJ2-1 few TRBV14 CASSSRTDGEQFF
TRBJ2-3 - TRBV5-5 CASSEQGVDTDTQYF
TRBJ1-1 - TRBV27 CASSLKPPGTAGGLVNTEAFF
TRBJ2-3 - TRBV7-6 CASSLRPSGGGTDTQYF
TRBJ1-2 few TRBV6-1 CASCLEGGNNLHGYTF
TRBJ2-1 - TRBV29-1 CSVEPRDSPYNEQFF
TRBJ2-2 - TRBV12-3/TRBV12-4 CASSYPGQGDTVELFF
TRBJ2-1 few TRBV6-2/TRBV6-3 CASSSQLRHYYNEQFF
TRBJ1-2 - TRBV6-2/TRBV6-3 CASSLILSNYGYTF
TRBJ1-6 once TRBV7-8 CASSYPPGGNNSPLHF
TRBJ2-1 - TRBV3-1 CASSQAYRDPLDNEQFF
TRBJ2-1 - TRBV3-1 CASSLLASQSTDEQFF
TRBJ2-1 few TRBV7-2 CASSFYGDEQFF
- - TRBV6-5 CASSYPRTSGDYEQYF
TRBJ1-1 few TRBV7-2 CASSPRTGLTEAFF
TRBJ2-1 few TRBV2 CASSEEGGGNEQFF
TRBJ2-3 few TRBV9 CASSPYWGRMADTQYF
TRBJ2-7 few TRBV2 CASSEDKEQYF
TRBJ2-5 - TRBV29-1 CSVEDGGPQETQYF
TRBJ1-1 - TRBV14 CASSHREEAFF
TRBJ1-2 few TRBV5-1 CASRLSPGGGANYGYTF
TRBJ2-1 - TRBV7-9 CASGPGTGESGAYNEQFF
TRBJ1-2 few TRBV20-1 CSATDRDGYYGYTF
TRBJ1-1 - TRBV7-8 CASSTRQVMNTEAFF
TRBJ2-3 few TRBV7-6 CASSLSSSGVGTDTQYF
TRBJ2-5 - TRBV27 CASSSNRVLGEQYF
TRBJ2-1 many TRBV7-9 CASSLVENEQFF
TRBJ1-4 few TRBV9 CASSPHINIRDRANEKLFF
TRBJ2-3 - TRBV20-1 CSARGGLAGVTDTQYF
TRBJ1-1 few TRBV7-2 CASSGGWGTEAFF
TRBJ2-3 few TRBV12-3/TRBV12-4 CASGSARASTDTQYF
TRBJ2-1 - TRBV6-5 CASSYSATGDYNEQFF
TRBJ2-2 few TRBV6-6 CASSYSSRNTGELFF
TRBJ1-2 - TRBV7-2 CASSLVEINYGYTF
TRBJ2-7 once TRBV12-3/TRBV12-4 CASSLSSTGGQYF
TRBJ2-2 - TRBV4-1 CASSRSKSQGTGELFF
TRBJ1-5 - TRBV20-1 CSAGRQGPFQPQHF
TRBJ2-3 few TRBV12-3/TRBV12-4 CASSLSRVTQYF